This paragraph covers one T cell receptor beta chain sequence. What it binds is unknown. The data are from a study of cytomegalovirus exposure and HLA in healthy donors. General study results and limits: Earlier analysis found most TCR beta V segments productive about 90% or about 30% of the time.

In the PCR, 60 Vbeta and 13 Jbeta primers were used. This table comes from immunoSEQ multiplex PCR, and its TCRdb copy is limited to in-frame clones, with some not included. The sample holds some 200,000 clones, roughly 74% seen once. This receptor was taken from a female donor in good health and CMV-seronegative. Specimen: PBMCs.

CDR3 in amino acids: CASSIGGLAAETQYF. CDR3 sequence (DNA): TGTGCCAGTAGTATAGGTGGACTAGCGGCTGAGACCCAGTACTTC. J is TRBJ2-5 and V is TRBV19; 10 bases match TRBD2. Germline V gene lookup returns CDR1 LNHDA and CDR2 SQIVND (reference sequence). V lost 1 base and J lost 5; bases outside the gene matches: 4. This CDR3 is 15 amino acids long.